What follows are 26 T cell receptor beta chains derived from one specimen sequenced in a study of shared clonotypes between healthy human individuals. Clones were sequenced by immunoSEQ multiplex PCR, and TCRdb holds only the in-frame ones, with some missing. The sample contains 450,000 to 550,000 clones, around 74% of which appear only once. The material sequenced was PBMCs. Receptors originate from a woman in her forties in good health. Some clones in this sample may be carry-over from other donors' samples.

V is TRBV7-6 and J is TRBJ1-1; TRBD1 might be the D (6 bases). Between the trimmed V and J ends, which lost 5 bases and 3 bases, there was a span of 19 bases. The length of the CDR3 is 16 residues. Germline CDR1 and CDR2: SGHVS and FNYEAQ. CDR3 sequence: CASSPQRWPGDTEAFF. CDR3 nucleotide sequence: TGTGCCAGCAGCCCTCAGAGGTGGCCAGGGGACACTGAAGCTTTCTTT.

V usage is TRBV7-9 and J usage is TRBJ1-3; D is unclear. V was trimmed by 5 bases and J by 0 bases, leaving 8 bases between them. CDR3 length: 14 residues. Germline-derived CDR1 and CDR2 are SEHNR and FQNEAQ (reference sequence). This chain's CDR3 is CASSPQISGNTIYF. For the CDR3, the DNA is TGTGCCAGCAGCCCCCAGATCTCTGGAAACACCATATATTTT.

The V gene is TRBV5-1, the J gene TRBJ2-5, with D tentatively TRBD2 (7 bases). V lost 4 bases and J lost 5, with 21 bases in between. The CDR3 extends over 16 amino acids. Germline assignment: CDR1 SGHRS and CDR2 YFSETQ. The chain's CDR3 is CASSRGLAAREETQYF. DNA for the CDR3: TGCGCCAGCAGCCGGGGGCTAGCGGCTCGAGAGGAGACCCAGTACTTC.

The chain uses TRBV4-1 and TRBJ2-5, with D tentatively TRBD1 (6 bases). Germline loops: CDR1 MGHRA, CDR2 YSYEKL. CDR3 length: 14 amino acids. The V gene lost 3 bases and the J gene lost 5 bases, with 13 bases spanning the gap. The CDR3 is CASSHLGGTETQYF. The CDR3 DNA reads as TGCGCCAGCAGCCATTTAGGGGGAACGGAGACCCAGTACTTC.

The chain couples TRBV29-1 to TRBJ2-3; possible D gene TRBD2, 5 bases. The CDR3 totals 13 residues. Germline V gene sequence: CDR1 SQVTM, CDR2 ANQGSEA. Trimming cost V 4 bases and J 3 bases, with 11 bases left between them. The CDR3 DNA sequence: TGCAGCGTTGCCCCCGGGGAGACAGATACGCAGTATTTT. Amino acids: CSVAPGETDTQYF.

This clone has more than one count but fewer than ten. The identical CDR3 is also encoded by other nucleotide sequences in the sample. V gene TRBV18 combines with J gene TRBJ2-2; the D gene is possibly TRBD1 (5 bases). The CDR3 consists of 15 residues. V lost 3 bases to trimming and J lost 2 bases, with 10 bases between them. In germline, CDR1 is KGHSH, CDR2 LQKENI. CDR3 nucleotides: TGTGCCAGCTCACCCCGCCAGGGTAACACCGGGGAGCTGTTTTTT. This codes for CASSPRQGNTGELFF.

This clone came up once. The chain couples TRBV6-1 to TRBJ2-1; D remains unclear. The V end lost 7 bases, the J end lost 7 bases, and 14 bases lay between the germline ends. Germline CDR1 and CDR2: MNHNS and SASEGT. This CDR3 region has 13 residues. The CDR3 protein is CASTTDLGNEQFF. CDR3 nucleotide sequence: TGTGCCAGCACCACGGACCTCGGGAATGAGCAGTTCTTC.

V gene TRBV5-6 combines with J gene TRBJ1-2; the D is unclear. Deletions cut 2 bases from V and 7 bases from J, with 15 bases between. This CDR3 has 14 amino acids. CDR1 and CDR2 (germline): SGHDT, YYEEEE. CDR3 DNA: TGTGCCAGCAGCTTCGGTGAGGGTGTGGGTGGCTACACCTTC. Translating it yields CASSFGEGVGGYTF.

V usage is TRBV5-1 and J usage is TRBJ2-7; 8 bases map to TRBD2. The CDR3 is made up of 13 amino acids. The ends lost 1 base at V and 3 bases at J; junction bases unmatched: 0. CDR1 and CDR2 from the germline V gene are SGHRS and YFSETQ. CDR3 sequence (DNA): TGCGCCAGCAGCTTGACTAGCGGCTACGAGCAGTACTTC. As protein: CASSLTSGYEQYF.

As for this clone: Possible read error: a much larger clone is one base away. The rearrangement uses TRBV7-2 and TRBJ2-7; D not certain. The germline V gene has CDR1 SGHTA and CDR2 FQGNSA. Trimming shortened V by 2 bases and J by 3 bases, and 2 bases separated the two germline ends. There are 11 residues in the CDR3. CDR3: CASSLNYEQYF. CDR3 DNA: TGTGCCAGCAGCTTAAACTACGAGCAGTACTTC.

The chain combines TRBV29-1 with TRBJ2-7; D possibly uses TRBD1 or TRBD2 (5 bases each). V lost 1 base, J lost 7 bases, and 14 bases lay in between. The CDR3 extends over 13 amino acids. Germline V gene lookup returns CDR1 SQVTM and CDR2 ANQGSEA. The CDR3 DNA is TGCAGCGTTGAAGTACAGGCAACGGGGGAGCAGTACTTC. It is translated as CSVEVQATGEQYF.

Points on this clone: One end of the junction does not line up with germline, which may come from a read error. The same CDR3 arises from other DNA sequences in this sample as well. This chain joins TRBV9 and TRBJ1-3; D is unresolved. Germline CDR1 is SGDLS and CDR2 is YYNGEE. This CDR3 contains 13 residues. The CDR3 reads CASTGNSGNTIYF. Here the CDR3 DNA reads TGTGCCAGCACCGGGAACTCTGGAAACACTATATATTTT.

In the case of this clone: This CDR3 is missing its conserved last phenylalanine or tryptophan, likely due to a read error. The DNA is left out, because the CDR3 cannot be placed on it with certainty; the CDR3 is given as TCRdb lists it. The CDR3 here is CASSLFRGR. This chain links TRBV11-3 with TRBJ1-5; the table's D call of TRBD1 was not tested on the DNA. Germline-derived CDR1 and CDR2 are SGHNT and YENEEA. The CDR3 sequence runs 9 residues, both termini included.

The rearrangement joins TRBV7-2 to TRBJ1-2; 9 positions agree with TRBD1. The CDR3 spans 13 residues. V shed 5 bases and J 6 bases; nucleotides not matched to a gene: 4. CDR1 and CDR2 from the germline V gene are SGHTA and FQGNSA. The CDR3 DNA is TGTGCCAGCAGCATCGGGACAGGGAATGGCTACACCTTC. Translation gives CASSIGTGNGYTF.

CDR3 sequence reads: CASSSNTGEPLHF. The CDR3, as DNA: TGTGCCAGCAGCTCGAACACAGGGGAACCCCTCCACTTT. The chain couples TRBV7-6 to TRBJ1-6, with 7 bases aligning to TRBD1. Per the germline V gene, CDR1 is SGHVS and CDR2 is FNYEAQ. The CDR3 length is 13 residues. With 4 bases clipped from V and 12 bases from J, the junction kept 6 bases outside the gene matches.

CDR3 amino acids: CASSWRGSNYNEQFF. The CDR3 DNA reads TGTGCCAGCAGCTGGCGGGGGTCAAACTACAATGAGCAGTTCTTC. The rearrangement links TRBV7-2 to TRBJ2-1; 7 bases align to TRBD2. The CDR3 has 15 residues. Germline CDR1 and CDR2: SGHTA and FQGNSA. V trimming: 4 bases; J trimming: 3 bases; junction bases outside the gene matches: 6.

The chain is built from TRBV2 and TRBJ2-2; 10 bases map to TRBD2. The ends lost 5 bases at V and 3 bases at J; junction bases unmatched: 3. CDR1 SNHLY and CDR2 FYNNEI come from the germline V gene. This CDR3 spans 15 amino acids. CDR3 DNA: TGTGCCAGCAGTCGACTAGCGGGCTACACCGGGGAGCTGTTTTTT. This encodes CASSRLAGYTGELFF.

The V call is TRBV11-2, the J call TRBJ2-5; D gene ambiguous. The CDR3 runs 14 residues. The germline CDR1 and CDR2 sequences are SGHAT and FQNNGV. Trimming took off 2 bases at V and 5 bases at J, with 12 bases between the two ends. The CDR3: CASSLLGEEETQYF. CDR3 DNA: TGTGCCAGCAGCTTACTCGGAGAGGAGGAGACCCAGTACTTC.

This chain connects TRBV19 to TRBJ2-1; D unresolved. This CDR3 contains 14 residues. Germline V gene sequence: CDR1 LNHDA, CDR2 SQIVND (reference sequence). V was trimmed by 7 bases and J by 0 bases, leaving 10 bases between them. This CDR3 is CASTVRNSYNEQFF. The DNA for the CDR3 is TGTGCCAGTACGGTCCGAAACTCCTACAATGAGCAGTTCTTC.

The chain has TRBV15 and TRBJ2-2; D is perhaps TRBD1 or TRBD2 (5 bases each). Looked up from germline, CDR1 is LNHNV and CDR2 is YYDKDF (reference sequence). This CDR3 spans 15 amino acids. Trimming took 3 bases from V and 5 from J, leaving 13 bases between them. The CDR3 nucleotides are TGTGCCACCAGCAGGGACGGCAGGGAGACCGGGGAGCTGTTTTTT. Protein: CATSRDGRETGELFF.

V is TRBV28 and J is TRBJ1-5; D is perhaps TRBD1 (5 bases). V shed 8 bases and J shed 5 bases, with 16 bases lying between them. Germline V gene data show CDR1 as MDHEN and CDR2 as SYDVKM. The CDR3 contains 14 residues. The CDR3 reads CASAKRGEDQPQHF. CDR3 coding DNA: TGTGCCAGCGCTAAGAGGGGCGAGGATCAGCCCCAGCATTTT.

The chain joins TRBV28 to TRBJ2-7; D not certain. CDR1 MDHEN and CDR2 SYDVKM come from the germline V gene. Trimming shortened V by 3 bases and J by 8 bases, and 11 bases separated the two germline ends. The CDR3 has 12 amino acids. In nucleotides, the CDR3 is TGTGCCAGCAGTTTGAAGTTCCGACAGCAGTACTTC. Its protein product is CASSLKFRQQYF.

The V and J genes are TRBV5-4 and TRBJ2-6; 8 bases map to TRBD1. The CDR3 length is 16 residues. The germline V gene encodes CDR1 SGHNT and CDR2 YYREEE (reference sequence). Germline trimming cut 2 bases from V and 0 bases from J; bases unmatched to any gene: 1. The CDR3 here is CASSLQGVSGANVLTF. CDR3 DNA: TGTGCCAGCAGCTTACAGGGGGTCTCTGGGGCCAACGTCCTGACTTTC.

This clone was recorded a few times. This CDR3 is CASSSGLGEQFF. The CDR3 bases are TGTGCCAGCAGCTCCGGCTTGGGTGAGCAGTTCTTC. This chain links TRBV27 with TRBJ2-1; the D is unclear. Germline CDR1 and CDR2: MNHEY and SMNVEV (reference sequence). Trimming removed 6 bases at V and 9 bases at J, with 12 bases between. The CDR3 length is 12 residues.

J is TRBJ2-1 and V is TRBV10-3; 7 bases map to TRBD2. J lost 5 bases, V lost 7 bases, and 11 bases had no gene match. The CDR3 length is 15 residues. The germline V gene encodes CDR1 ENHRY and CDR2 SYGVKD. CDR3 protein: CAIMRSGMVDNEQFF. Written as DNA, the CDR3 is TGTGCCATCATGAGGAGCGGGATGGTGGACAATGAGCAGTTCTTC.

This sequence joins TRBV4-2 and TRBJ2-1; D is possibly TRBD2 (5 bases). Trimming took off 0 bases at V and 2 bases at J, with 11 bases between the two ends. The CDR3 sequence is 16 residues long. The germline CDR1 and CDR2 sequences are LGHNA and YNFKEQ. The CDR3 sequence: CASSQDPGTAYNEQFF. DNA of the CDR3: TGTGCCAGCAGCCAAGATCCGGGAACCGCCTACAATGAGCAGTTCTTC.